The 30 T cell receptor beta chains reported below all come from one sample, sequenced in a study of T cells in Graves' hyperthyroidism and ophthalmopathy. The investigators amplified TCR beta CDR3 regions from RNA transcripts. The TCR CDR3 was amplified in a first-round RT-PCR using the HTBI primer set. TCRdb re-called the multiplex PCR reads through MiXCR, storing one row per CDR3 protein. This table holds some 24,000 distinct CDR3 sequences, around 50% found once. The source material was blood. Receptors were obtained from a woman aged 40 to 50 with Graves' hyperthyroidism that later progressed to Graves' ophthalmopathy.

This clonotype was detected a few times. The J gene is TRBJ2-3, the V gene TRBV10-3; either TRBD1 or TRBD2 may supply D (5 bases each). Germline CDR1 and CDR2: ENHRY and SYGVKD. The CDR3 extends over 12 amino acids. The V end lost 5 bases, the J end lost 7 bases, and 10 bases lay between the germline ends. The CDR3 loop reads CAISRGANTQYF. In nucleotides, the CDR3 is TGTGCCATCAGTCGAGGGGCAAATACGCAGTATTTT.

CDR3: CSASSGTGPYGGAFF. CDR3 nucleotides: TGCAGTGCCTCTAGCGGGACAGGACCCTATGGGGGAGCTTTCTTT. The V call is TRBV20-1, the J call TRBJ1-1; TRBD1 matches at 8 bases. With 6 bases clipped from V and 10 bases from J, the junction kept 19 bases outside the gene matches. The CDR3 contains 15 residues. Per the germline V gene, CDR1 is DFQATT and CDR2 is SNEGSKA (reference sequence).

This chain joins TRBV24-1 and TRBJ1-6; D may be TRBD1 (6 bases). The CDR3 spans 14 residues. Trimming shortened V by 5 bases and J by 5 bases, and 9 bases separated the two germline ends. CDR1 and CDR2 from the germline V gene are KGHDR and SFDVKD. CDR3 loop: CATSGTADNSPLHF. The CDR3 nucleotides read TGTGCCACCAGTGGGACAGCAGATAATTCACCCCTCCACTTT.

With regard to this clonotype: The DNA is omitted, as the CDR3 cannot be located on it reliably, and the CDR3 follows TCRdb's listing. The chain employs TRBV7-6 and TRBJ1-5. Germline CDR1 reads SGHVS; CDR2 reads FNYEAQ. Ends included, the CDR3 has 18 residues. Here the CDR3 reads CASSIYLCSVGDYQPQHF.

The CDR3 protein is CSAKTSGPSYEQYF. CDR3 DNA sequence: TGCAGTGCTAAGACTAGCGGCCCCTCCTACGAGCAGTACTTC. The V gene is TRBV20-1, the J gene TRBJ2-7; 9 nucleotides match TRBD2. The CDR3 length is 14 residues. V lost 4 bases and J lost 0; bases outside the gene matches: 4. The germline gives CDR1 DFQATT, CDR2 SNEGSKA (reference sequence).

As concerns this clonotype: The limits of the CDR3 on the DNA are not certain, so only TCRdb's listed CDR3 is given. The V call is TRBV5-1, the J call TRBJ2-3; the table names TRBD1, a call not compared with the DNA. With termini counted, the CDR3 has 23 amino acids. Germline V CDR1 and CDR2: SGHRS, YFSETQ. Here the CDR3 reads CASSLEGIYEQYFGPGGTDTQYF.

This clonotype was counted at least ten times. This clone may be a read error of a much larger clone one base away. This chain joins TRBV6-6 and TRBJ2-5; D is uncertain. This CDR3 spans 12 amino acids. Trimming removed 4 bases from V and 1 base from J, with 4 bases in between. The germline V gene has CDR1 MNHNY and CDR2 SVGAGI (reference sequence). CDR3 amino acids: CASSCFQETQYF. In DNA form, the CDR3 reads TGTGCCAGCAGTTGCTTCCAAGAGACCCAGTACTTC.

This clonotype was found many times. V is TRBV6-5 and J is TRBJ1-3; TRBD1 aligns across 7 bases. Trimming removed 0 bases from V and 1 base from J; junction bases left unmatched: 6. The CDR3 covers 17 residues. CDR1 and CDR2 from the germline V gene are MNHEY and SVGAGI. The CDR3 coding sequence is TGTGCCAGCAGTTACTCCGGGACAGATGGATCTGGAAACACCATATATTTT. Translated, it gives CASSYSGTDGSGNTIYF.

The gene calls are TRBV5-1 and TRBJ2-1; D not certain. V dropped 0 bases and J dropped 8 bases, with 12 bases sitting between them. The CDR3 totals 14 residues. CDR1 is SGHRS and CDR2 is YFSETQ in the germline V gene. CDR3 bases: TGCGCCAGCAGCTTGGGCCTTCGGGTCGATGAGCAGTTCTTC. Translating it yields CASSLGLRVDEQFF.

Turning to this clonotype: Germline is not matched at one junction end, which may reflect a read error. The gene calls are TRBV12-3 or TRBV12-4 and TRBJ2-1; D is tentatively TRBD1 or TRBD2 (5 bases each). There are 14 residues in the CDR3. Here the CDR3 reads CASWGRLSYNEQSF. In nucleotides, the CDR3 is TGTGCCAGCTGGGGACGTCTCTCCTACAATGAGCAGTCTTTC.

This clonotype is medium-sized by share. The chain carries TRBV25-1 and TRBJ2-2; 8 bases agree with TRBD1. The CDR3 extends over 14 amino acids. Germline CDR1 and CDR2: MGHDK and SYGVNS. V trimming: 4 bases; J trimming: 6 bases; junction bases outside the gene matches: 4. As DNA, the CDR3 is TGTGCCAGCAGTGCGGACAGGGTGTCCGGGGAGCTGTTTTTT. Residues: CASSADRVSGELFF. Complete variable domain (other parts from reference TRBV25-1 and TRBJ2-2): EADIYQTPRYLVIGTGKKITLECSQTMGHDKMYWYQQDPGMELHLIHYSYGVNSTEKGDLSSESTVSRIRTEHFPLTLESARPSHTSQYLCASSADRVSGELFFGEGSRLTVL.

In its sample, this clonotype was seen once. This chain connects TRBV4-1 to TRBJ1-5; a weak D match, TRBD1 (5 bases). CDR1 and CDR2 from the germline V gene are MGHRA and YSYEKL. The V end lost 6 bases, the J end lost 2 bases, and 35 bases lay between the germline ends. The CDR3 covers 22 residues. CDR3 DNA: TGCGCCAGCAGTCACGAGATGGGGCTTCTAAGTACCCGAAGTCGGGGCAATCAGCCCCAGCATTTT. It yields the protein CASSHEMGLLSTRSRGNQPQHF.

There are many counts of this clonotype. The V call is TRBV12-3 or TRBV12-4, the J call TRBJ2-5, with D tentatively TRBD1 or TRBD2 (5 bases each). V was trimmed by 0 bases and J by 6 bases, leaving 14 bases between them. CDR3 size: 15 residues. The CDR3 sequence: CASSLAGRQGQTQYF. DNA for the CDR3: TGTGCCAGCAGTTTAGCGGGCAGGCAGGGACAGACCCAGTACTTC.

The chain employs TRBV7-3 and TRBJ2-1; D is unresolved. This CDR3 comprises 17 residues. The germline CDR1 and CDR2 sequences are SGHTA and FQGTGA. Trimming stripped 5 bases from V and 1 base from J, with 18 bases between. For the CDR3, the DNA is TGTGCCAGCAGCCCCACGGCCGGGTCCCGTTCCTACAATGAGCAGTTCTTC. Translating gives CASSPTAGSRSYNEQFF.

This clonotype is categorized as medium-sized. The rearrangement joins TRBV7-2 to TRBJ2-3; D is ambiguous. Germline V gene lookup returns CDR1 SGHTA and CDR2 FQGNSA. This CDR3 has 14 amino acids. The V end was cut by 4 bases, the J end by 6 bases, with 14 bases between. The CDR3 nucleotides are TGTGCCAGCAGCTCCCGCGCCTCGGCCGATACGCAGTATTTT. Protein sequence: CASSSRASADTQYF.

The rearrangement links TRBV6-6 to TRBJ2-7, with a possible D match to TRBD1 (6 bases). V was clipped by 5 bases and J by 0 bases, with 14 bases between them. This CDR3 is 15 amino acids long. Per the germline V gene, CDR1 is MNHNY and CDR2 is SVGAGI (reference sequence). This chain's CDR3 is CASSPTGTSSYEQYF. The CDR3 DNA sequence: TGTGCCAGCAGTCCAACAGGGACGAGCTCCTACGAGCAGTACTTC.

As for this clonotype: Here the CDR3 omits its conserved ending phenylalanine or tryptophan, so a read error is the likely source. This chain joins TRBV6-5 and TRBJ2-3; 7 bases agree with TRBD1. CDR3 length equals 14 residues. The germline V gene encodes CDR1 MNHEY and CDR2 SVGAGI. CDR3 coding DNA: TGTGCCAACAGTTACGACAGGGTAACAGATACGCAGTATTCT. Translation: CANSYDRVTDTQYS.

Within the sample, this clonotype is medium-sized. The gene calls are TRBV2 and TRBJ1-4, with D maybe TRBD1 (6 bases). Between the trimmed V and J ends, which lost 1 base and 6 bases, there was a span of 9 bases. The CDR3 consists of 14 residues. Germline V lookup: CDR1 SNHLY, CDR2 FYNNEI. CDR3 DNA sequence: TGTGCCAGCAGTGAAGGGACAGCGGATGAAAAACTGTTTTTT. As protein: CASSEGTADEKLFF.

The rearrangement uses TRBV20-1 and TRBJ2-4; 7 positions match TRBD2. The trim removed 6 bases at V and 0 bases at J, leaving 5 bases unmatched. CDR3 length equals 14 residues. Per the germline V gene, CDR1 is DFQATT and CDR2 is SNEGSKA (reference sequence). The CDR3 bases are TGCAGTGCCCCCGGGAGGCTAGCCAAAAACATTCAGTACTTC. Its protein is CSAPGRLAKNIQYF.

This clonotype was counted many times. Here the CDR3 DNA reads TGTGCCAGCAGTTCAGGGTACGGGTCCAGCTCCTACGAGCAGTACTTC. It translates to CASSSGYGSSSYEQYF. This chain connects TRBV6-6 to TRBJ2-7; possibly TRBD1 for D (5 bases). Trimming stripped 4 bases from V and 0 bases from J, with 16 bases between. From germline, CDR1 is MNHNY and CDR2 SVGAGI (reference sequence). The CDR3 has 16 residues.

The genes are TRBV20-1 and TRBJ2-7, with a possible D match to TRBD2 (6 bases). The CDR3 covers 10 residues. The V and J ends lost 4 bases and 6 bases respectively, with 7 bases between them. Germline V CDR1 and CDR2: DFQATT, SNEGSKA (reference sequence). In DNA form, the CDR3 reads TGCAGTGCTAAAGCGGGCGAGCAGTACTTC. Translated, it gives CSAKAGEQYF.

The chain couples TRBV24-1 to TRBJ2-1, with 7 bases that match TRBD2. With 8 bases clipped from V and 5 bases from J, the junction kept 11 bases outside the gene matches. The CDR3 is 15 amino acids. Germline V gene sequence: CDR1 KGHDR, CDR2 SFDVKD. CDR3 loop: CATTYGGSRNNEQFF. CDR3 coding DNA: TGTGCCACCACCTACGGCGGGAGTAGGAACAATGAGCAGTTCTTC.

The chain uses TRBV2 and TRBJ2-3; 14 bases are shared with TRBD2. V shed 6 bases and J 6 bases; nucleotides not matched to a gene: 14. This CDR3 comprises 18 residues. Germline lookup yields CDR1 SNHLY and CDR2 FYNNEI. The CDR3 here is CASSGDGLAGGPWDTQYF. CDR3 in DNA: TGTGCCAGCAGCGGCGACGGACTAGCGGGAGGTCCTTGGGATACGCAGTATTTT.

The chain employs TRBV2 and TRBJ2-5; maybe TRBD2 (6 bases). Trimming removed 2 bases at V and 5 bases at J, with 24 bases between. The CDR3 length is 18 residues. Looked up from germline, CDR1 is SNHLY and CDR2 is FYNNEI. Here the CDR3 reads CASSEPPGVISRGETQYF. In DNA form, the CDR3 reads TGTGCCAGCAGTGAACCCCCGGGAGTCATCTCCCGAGGGGAGACCCAGTACTTC.

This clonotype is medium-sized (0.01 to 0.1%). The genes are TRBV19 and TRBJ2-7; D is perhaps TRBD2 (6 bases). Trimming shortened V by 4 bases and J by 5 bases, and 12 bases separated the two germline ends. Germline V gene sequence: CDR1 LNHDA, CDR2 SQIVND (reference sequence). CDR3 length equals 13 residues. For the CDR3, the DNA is TGTGCCAGTAGTAATTCGGCGGGAAACGAGCAGTACTTC. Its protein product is CASSNSAGNEQYF.

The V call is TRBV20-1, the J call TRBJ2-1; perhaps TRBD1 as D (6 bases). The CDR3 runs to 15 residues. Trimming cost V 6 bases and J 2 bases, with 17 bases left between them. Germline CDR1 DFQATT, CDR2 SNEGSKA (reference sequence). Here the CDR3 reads CSASSLTGTYNEQFF. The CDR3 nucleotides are TGCAGTGCCAGCAGCTTGACAGGAACCTACAATGAGCAGTTCTTC.

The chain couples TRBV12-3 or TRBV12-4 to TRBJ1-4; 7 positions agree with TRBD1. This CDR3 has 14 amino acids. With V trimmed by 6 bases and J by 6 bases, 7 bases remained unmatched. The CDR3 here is CASSIQGWDEKLFF. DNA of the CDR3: TGTGCCAGCAGCATACAGGGGTGGGATGAAAAACTGTTTTTT.

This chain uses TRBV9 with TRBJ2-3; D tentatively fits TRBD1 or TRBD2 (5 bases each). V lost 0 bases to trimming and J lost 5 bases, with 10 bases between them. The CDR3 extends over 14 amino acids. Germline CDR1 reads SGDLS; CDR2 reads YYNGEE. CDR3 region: CASSVGGSLDTQYF. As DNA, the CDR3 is TGTGCCAGCAGCGTAGGGGGGAGTTTAGATACGCAGTATTTT.

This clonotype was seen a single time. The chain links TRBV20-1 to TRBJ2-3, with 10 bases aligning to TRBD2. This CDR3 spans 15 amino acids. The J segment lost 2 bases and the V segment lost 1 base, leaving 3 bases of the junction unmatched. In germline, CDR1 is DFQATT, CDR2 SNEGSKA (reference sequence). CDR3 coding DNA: TGCAGTGCTAGAGTAGCGGGAGGAGTCACAGATACGCAGTATTTT. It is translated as CSARVAGGVTDTQYF.

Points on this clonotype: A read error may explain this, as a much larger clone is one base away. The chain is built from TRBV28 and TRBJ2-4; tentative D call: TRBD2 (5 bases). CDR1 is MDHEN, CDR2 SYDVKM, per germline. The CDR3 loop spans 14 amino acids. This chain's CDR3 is CASRKRLAKNTQYF. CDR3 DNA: TGTGCCAGCCGGAAGCGCCTAGCCAAAAACACTCAGTACTTC. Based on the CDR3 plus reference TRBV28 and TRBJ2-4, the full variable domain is DVKVTQSSRYLVKRTGEKVFLECVQDMDHENMFWYRQDPGLGLRLIYFSYDVKMKEKGDIPEGYSVSREKKERFSLILESASTNQTSMYLCASRKRLAKNTQYFGAGTRLSVL.